This paragraph covers one T cell receptor beta chain sequence. Its cognate antigen has yet to be identified. No clone much larger than this one lies a single base away; base qualities are absent. According to the germline V gene, CDR1 reads MNHEY and CDR2 reads SVGAGI. Including the terminal cysteine and phenylalanine, the CDR3 comprises 14 residues. The sequence is cut down to CDR3 DNA, 42 bases in frame from base 1. V is pruned by 5 bases and J by 3 bases, leaving 4 bases of the junction without a gene match. The receptor library was made with the immunoSEQ multiplex PCR assay. As stored in TCRdb, this immuneACCESS dataset retains in-frame rearrangements with V and J assigned. A fraction of the clones does not appear; measured against another copy, unresolved V genes explain less than half of the discrepancy, and the remainder lacks a known reason. The sample data list about 94,000 clones, and 95% of these were observed just once. The ten largest clones represent around 0.24% of the sample.

This specimen belongs to a study of technical replicates of blood from several donors (dated by TCRdb to between 2016 and 2019). This sequence uses TRBV6-5 and TRBJ1-5; TRBD1 aligns with 7 central bases. The sequence was obtained from a human donor in good health. What was sequenced was T cells isolated from PBMCs. The sequenced DNA is TGTGCCAGCAGTCGGGACAGCTTCAATCAGCCCCAGCATTTT. This yields the protein CASSRDSFNQPQHF.